The entry that follows covers one TCR beta chain sequence. Antigen specificity is unknown. The CDR3 sequence is 11 residues long. From germline, CDR1 is DFQATT and CDR2 SNEGSKA (reference sequence). These data come from a study of neoadjuvant anti-PD-1 for oral cavity cancer. The overall study: Before surgery, most patients got three to four biweekly 3 mg/kg nivolumab doses. Patients without progression got a fourth dose around day 43.

General study findings and limits: Non-responders to neoadjuvant nivolumab had significantly more clonal PBMC T cells than responders.

TCRdb keeps only in-frame clones here, not all; method: immunoSEQ multiplex PCR. The data hold 14,000 or so clones, with roughly 74% observed a single time. Time point here: after neoadjuvant nivolumab, at surgical resection. This sequence originates from a person between 40 and 80 years old with oral cavity squamous cell carcinoma. Sequencing used PBMCs, obtained after nivolumab (anti-PD-1) treatment. The rearrangement links TRBV20-1 to TRBJ2-3, with TRBD1 as a possible D gene (5 bases). CDR3 residues: CRGASTDTQYF. CDR3 nucleotides: TGCAGAGGGGCAAGCACAGATACGCAGTATTTT.